These 31 T cell receptor beta chains were sequenced from one sample in a study of OX40 agonist ivuxolimab in advanced cancers. Method: immunoSEQ multiplex PCR; TCRdb's copy keeps in-frame clones and lacks some. The sample holds 25,000 to 35,000 clones; more than 80% are singletons and the top ten take about 12%. Sequencing used CD4+ or CD8+ T cells sorted from blood, obtained in a trial of the OX40 agonist ivuxolimab. These receptors were obtained from an adult with an advanced solid tumor such as melanoma, head and neck, liver or kidney cancer.

This chain links TRBV30 with TRBJ2-3; the D gene is possibly TRBD2 (6 bases). The CDR3 has 15 residues. Germline V CDR1 and CDR2: GTSNPN, SVGIG (reference sequence). The V end lost 3 bases, the J end lost 6 bases, and 19 bases lay between the germline ends. The CDR3, as DNA: TGTGCCTGGAGCCGCGGGACTGGATACTTCGATACGCAGTATTTT. It codes for CAWSRGTGYFDTQYF.

The V and J genes are TRBV28 and TRBJ2-7; D uncertain. Between the trimmed V and J ends, which lost 2 bases and 0 bases, there was a span of 14 bases. There are 16 residues in the CDR3. Germline-derived CDR1 and CDR2 are MDHEN and SYDVKM. The CDR3 reads CASSLTAAGLSYEQYF. The CDR3 coding sequence is TGTGCCAGCAGTTTAACCGCCGCAGGTCTCTCCTACGAGCAGTACTTC.

This chain links TRBV30 with TRBJ2-3; perhaps TRBD2 as D (6 bases). Trimming cost V 0 bases and J 2 bases, with 12 bases left between them. Germline-derived CDR1 and CDR2 are GTSNPN and SVGIG (reference sequence). This CDR3 spans 15 amino acids. CDR3 amino acids: CAWSVPRGATDTQYF. The CDR3 DNA sequence: TGTGCCTGGAGTGTACCTCGCGGGGCCACAGATACGCAGTATTTT.

The chain has TRBV28 and TRBJ2-3; D may match TRBD1 or TRBD2 (5 bases each). CDR3 size: 14 residues. Germline assignment: CDR1 MDHEN and CDR2 SYDVKM. The germline V and J ends were trimmed by 5 bases and 4 bases, with 13 bases remaining between them. Written as DNA, the CDR3 is TGTGCCAGCAGTCCAGGGACGCAAGCAGATACGCAGTATTTT. It is translated as CASSPGTQADTQYF.

This rearrangement joins TRBV4-3 to TRBJ2-1; TRBD2 aligns across 14 bases. Unmatched junction bases numbered 7, after V lost 0 bases and J lost 15 bases. CDR1 LGHNA and CDR2 YSLEER come from the germline V gene. This CDR3 is built from 15 residues. CDR3 DNA sequence: TGCGCCAGCAGCCAAGAAACGGGACTAGCGGGGGTACGGTTCTTC. It specifies CASSQETGLAGVRFF.

The chain carries TRBV6-1 and TRBJ2-7; D perhaps matches TRBD1 (5 bases). The CDR3 consists of 12 residues. Trimming removed 4 bases at V and 3 bases at J, with 7 bases between. Germline V CDR1 and CDR2: MNHNS, SASEGT. The CDR3 spells CASSGGRYEQYF. The CDR3 DNA reads as TGTGCCAGCAGTGGGGGCCGCTACGAGCAGTACTTC.

V is TRBV28 and J is TRBJ2-7, with D possibly being TRBD1 (7 bases). The V gene lost 3 bases and the J gene lost 5 bases, with 14 bases spanning the gap. CDR3 length equals 14 residues. Germline V gene sequence: CDR1 MDHEN, CDR2 SYDVKM. The CDR3 nucleotides read TGTGCCAGCAGTTTTTGGACAGGCGGGAACGAGCAGTACTTC. Its translation is CASSFWTGGNEQYF.

The rearrangement uses TRBV10-3 and TRBJ2-3, with 11 positions matching TRBD2. This CDR3 is 14 amino acids long. Germline lookup yields CDR1 ENHRY and CDR2 SYGVKD. V lost 10 bases to trimming and J lost 2 bases; unmatched junction nucleotides: 5. This CDR3 is CASRLAGLTDTQYF. DNA for the CDR3: TGTGCCAGCAGACTAGCGGGACTCACAGATACGCAGTATTTT.

V and J are TRBV7-9 and TRBJ1-1, with no clear D. CDR1 SEHNR and CDR2 FQNEAQ come from the germline V gene (reference sequence). This CDR3 spans 14 amino acids. V dropped 2 bases and J dropped 3 bases, with 10 bases sitting between them. This CDR3 reads CASSLKDLDTEAFF. The DNA for the CDR3 is TGTGCCAGCAGCTTAAAGGATTTGGACACTGAAGCTTTCTTT. The full variable domain, completed using reference TRBV7-9 and TRBJ1-1, is DTGVSQNPRHKITKRGQNVTFRCDPISEHNRLYWYRQTLGQGPEFLTYFQNEAQLEKSRLLSDRFSAERPKGSFSTLEIQRTEQGDSAMYLCASSLKDLDTEAFFGQGTRLTVV.

The chain has TRBV28 and TRBJ2-2; D perhaps matches TRBD1 (8 bases). The CDR3 loop spans 16 amino acids. Germline V gene data show CDR1 as MDHEN and CDR2 as SYDVKM. The V and J ends lost 6 bases and 7 bases respectively, with 21 bases between them. CDR3 DNA sequence: TGTGCCAGCAGAGAGCGGGGACAGGACCTCAGCGGGGAGCTGTTTTTT. Protein product: CASRERGQDLSGELFF.

The chain combines TRBV27 with TRBJ1-3; D gene unclear. The CDR3 runs 12 residues. Per the germline V gene, CDR1 is MNHEY and CDR2 is SMNVEV (reference sequence). Trimming removed 6 bases at V and 4 bases at J, with 7 bases between. Here the CDR3 reads CASRSRGNTIYF. The CDR3 DNA reads as TGTGCCAGCAGGTCCCGGGGAAACACCATATATTTT.

CDR3 bases: TGCGCCAGCAGCCCCGACAGGGGCTCCGAGCAGTACTTC. Its translation: CASSPDRGSEQYF. The chain combines TRBV5-1 with TRBJ2-7, with 8 bases lining up with TRBD1. V lost 4 bases, J lost 6 bases, and 6 bases stayed unmatched. The CDR3 runs to 13 residues. The germline CDR1 and CDR2 sequences are SGHRS and YFSETQ. Looking up the rest from reference TRBV5-1 and TRBJ2-7 gives the full variable domain: KAGVTQTPRYLIKTRGQQVTLSCSPISGHRSVSWYQQTPGQGLQFLFEYFSETQRNKGNFPGRFSGRQFSNSRSEMNVSTLELGDSALYLCASSPDRGSEQYFGPGTRLTVT.

The chain combines TRBV28 with TRBJ1-2, with a tentative D call TRBD1 (5 bases). Germline assignment: CDR1 MDHEN and CDR2 SYDVKM. CDR3 size: 10 residues. The DNA of the CDR3 is TGTGCGGCCGGGGCCTATGGCTACACCTTC. Protein sequence: CAAGAYGYTF.

The chain has TRBV11-2 and TRBJ2-7; possibly TRBD2 for D (5 bases). Germline V gives CDR1 SGHAT, CDR2 FQNNGV. This CDR3 is 13 amino acids long. The V end was cut by 1 base, the J end by 1 base, with 5 bases between. The CDR3 is CASSLGGSYEQYF. The CDR3 bases are TGTGCCAGCAGCTTAGGCGGGTCCTACGAGCAGTACTTC.

The CDR3 protein is CASSLVKAGNEKLFF. The CDR3 DNA follows: TGTGCCAGCAGCTTAGTAAAGGCAGGGAATGAAAAACTGTTTTTT. The chain uses TRBV7-9 and TRBJ1-4; D is perhaps TRBD1 (5 bases). Trimming stripped 1 base from V and 5 bases from J, with 11 bases between. This CDR3 has 15 amino acids. Germline values: CDR1 SEHNR, CDR2 FQNEAQ (reference sequence).

This clone was found once. The J gene is TRBJ2-3, the V gene TRBV11-2; TRBD2 matches at 10 bases. Germline CDR1 reads SGHAT; CDR2 reads FQNNGV. V lost 7 bases to trimming and J lost 5 bases; unmatched junction nucleotides: 12. The CDR3 is made up of 16 amino acids. CDR3 DNA sequence: TGTGCCAGCACCGGTTGGGAGCGGGGGGGCATAGATACGCAGTATTTT. This sequence encodes CASTGWERGGIDTQYF.

This rearrangement joins TRBV10-3 to TRBJ2-7, with D possibly matching TRBD1 (6 bases). The CDR3 contains 16 residues. Per the germline V gene, CDR1 is ENHRY and CDR2 is SYGVKD. The ends were cut back, 2 bases at V and 5 bases at J, with 19 bases in the middle. CDR3 coding DNA: TGTGCCATCAGTGAGCGACCACAGGGCCCGAAGAACGAGCAGTACTTC. Residues: CAISERPQGPKNEQYF.

A single count supports this clone. The gene calls are TRBV2 and TRBJ1-2; a weak D match, TRBD1 (5 bases). The CDR3 is 17 amino acids. Germline CDR1 is SNHLY and CDR2 is FYNNEI. Deletions cut 1 base from V and 3 bases from J, with 18 bases between. Written as DNA, the CDR3 is TGTGCCAGCAGTGAAGACTCCTCTCAAAGGGGCGACTATGGCTACACCTTC. Encoded protein: CASSEDSSQRGDYGYTF. Variable domain in full (rest from reference TRBV2 and TRBJ1-2): EPEVTQTPSHQVTQMGQEVILRCVPISNHLYFYWYRQILGQKVEFLVSFYNNEISEKSEIFDDQFSVERPDGSNFTLKIRSTKLEDSAMYFCASSEDSSQRGDYGYTFGSGTRLTVV.

The V call is TRBV4-1, the J call TRBJ2-5, with D perhaps matching TRBD1 (5 bases). V was shortened by 1 base and J by 7 bases, with 13 bases between the two germline ends. The CDR3 covers 14 residues. In germline, CDR1 is MGHRA, CDR2 YSYEKL. CDR3 sequence: CASSQAPGRGTQYF. The CDR3 DNA follows: TGCGCCAGCAGCCAAGCCCCAGGAAGGGGGACCCAGTACTTC.

The rearrangement links TRBV4-3 to TRBJ2-7; D not resolved. From germline, CDR1 is LGHNA and CDR2 YSLEER. The ends were cut back, 0 bases at V and 3 bases at J, with 12 bases in the middle. This CDR3 is 15 amino acids long. The DNA of the CDR3 is TGCGCCAGCAGCCAAGACCGACGAAAGAGCTACGAGCAGTACTTC. It is translated as CASSQDRRKSYEQYF.

V gene TRBV5-1 combines with J gene TRBJ2-7, with 9 bases aligning to TRBD1. This CDR3 region has 15 residues. CDR1 SGHRS and CDR2 YFSETQ come from the germline V gene. Unmatched junction bases numbered 9, after V lost 4 bases and J lost 4 bases. The CDR3 spells CASSPKDRGFYEQYF. CDR3 nucleotides: TGCGCCAGCAGCCCCAAGGACAGGGGATTTTACGAGCAGTACTTC.

V and J are TRBV23-1 and TRBJ2-5; 8 positions agree with TRBD2. TRBV23-1 is marked as an open reading frame, function uncertain. This CDR3 has 15 residues. V lost 4 bases, J lost 2 bases, and 6 bases stayed unmatched. The CDR3 protein is CASSPSGGGQETQYF. Here the CDR3 DNA reads TGCGCCAGCAGTCCGTCCGGCGGGGGGCAAGAGACCCAGTACTTC.

This clone was seen a few times. The gene calls are TRBV5-1 and TRBJ2-7, with D unresolved. The V and J ends lost 4 bases and 6 bases respectively, with 23 bases between them. The CDR3 has 16 residues. Germline assignment: CDR1 SGHRS and CDR2 YFSETQ. Written as DNA, the CDR3 is TGCGCCAGCAGCCGAGATATCGGGCAGGCCCTGTTCGAGCAGTACTTC. Amino acids: CASSRDIGQALFEQYF.

The chain has TRBV4-1 and TRBJ2-7, with D possibly TRBD1 on 5 matching bases. V lost 0 bases, J lost 4 bases, and 16 bases lay in between. The germline V gene has CDR1 MGHRA and CDR2 YSYEKL. The CDR3 totals 16 residues. The CDR3 is CASSQDQAGIAYEQYF. CDR3 DNA sequence: TGCGCCAGCAGCCAAGATCAGGCAGGGATTGCGTACGAGCAGTACTTC.

The gene calls are TRBV27 and TRBJ2-3; D not resolved. The CDR3 spans 14 residues. In germline, CDR1 is MNHEY, CDR2 SMNVEV (reference sequence). V was pared by 3 bases and J by 2 bases, with 9 bases between. CDR3 in DNA: TGTGCCAGCAGTTTTGGACGGATCACAGATACGCAGTATTTT. Its translation is CASSFGRITDTQYF.

The chain uses TRBV5-6 and TRBJ2-1; D perhaps matches TRBD2 (6 bases). This CDR3 has 13 residues. Trimming left V 10 bases short and J 5 bases short, with 16 bases between. Germline CDR1 SGHDT, CDR2 YYEEEE. DNA for the CDR3: TGTGCCTCGTCGCGGGACCTAAACAATGAGCAGTTCTTC. It specifies CASSRDLNNEQFF.

V is TRBV11-2 and J is TRBJ1-1; D not certain. V was cut by 5 bases and J by 3 bases, with 7 bases left in between. The CDR3 runs 12 residues. Germline assignment: CDR1 SGHAT and CDR2 FQNNGV. The CDR3 region has the DNA TGTGCCAGCAGCACCATGGACACTGAAGCTTTCTTT. Its translation: CASSTMDTEAFF.

CDR3 region: CASSEGGDGLHYEQYF. CDR3 DNA sequence: TGTGCCAGCAGCGAAGGGGGGGACGGCTTACACTACGAGCAGTACTTC. The chain uses TRBV7-2 and TRBJ2-7, with D possibly matching TRBD2 (7 bases). Germline CDR1 and CDR2: SGHTA and FQGNSA. V dropped 5 bases and J dropped 3 bases, with 20 bases sitting between them. The CDR3 totals 16 residues.

The V gene is TRBV9, the J gene TRBJ2-2; D possibly corresponds to TRBD1 (6 bases). V was clipped by 3 bases and J by 4 bases, with 22 bases between them. The CDR3 has 18 residues. The germline V gene has CDR1 SGDLS and CDR2 YYNGEE. CDR3 region: CASSDNLGRQGITGELFF. CDR3 sequence (DNA): TGTGCCAGCAGCGATAACTTAGGACGGCAGGGGATCACCGGGGAGCTGTTTTTT. Variable domain in full (rest from reference TRBV9 and TRBJ2-2): DSGVTQTPKHLITATGQRVTLRCSPRSGDLSVYWYQQSLDQGLQFLIQYYNGEERAKGNILERFSAQQFPDLHSELNLSSLELGDSALYFCASSDNLGRQGITGELFFGEGSRLTVL.

This clone showed up just once. V usage is TRBV5-6 and J usage is TRBJ2-7; TRBD1 matches 7 bases. Germline CDR1 SGHDT, CDR2 YYEEEE. This CDR3 comprises 13 residues. Trimming removed 2 bases from V and 7 bases from J; junction bases left unmatched: 6. CDR3 sequence (DNA): TGTGCCAGCAGCTTCGGGACAGCCAAAGAGCAGTACTTC. Translated: CASSFGTAKEQYF.

The J gene is TRBJ2-7, the V gene TRBV11-2, with D maybe TRBD1 (5 bases). CDR1 and CDR2 from the germline V gene are SGHAT and FQNNGV. Between the trimmed V and J ends, which lost 1 base and 1 base, there was a span of 11 bases. This CDR3 contains 15 residues. CDR3 in DNA: TGTGCCAGCAGCTTAGGCCAGGGAAGTTCCTACGAGCAGTACTTC. Translating gives CASSLGQGSSYEQYF.